This is a list of T cell receptor beta chains from one sample in a study of technical replicates of blood from a handful of donors. Assay used: immunoSEQ multiplex PCR; TCRdb lists only in-frame clones, some missing. Among tens of thousands of clones, around 94% were seen once, and the ten largest hold about 0.36%. The specimen was T cells isolated from PBMCs. These receptors were collected from a human donor in good health. CDR3s include the opening cysteine and the closing phenylalanine or tryptophan. Fields, in order: J gene, CDR3 length, V gene, clone size, D gene, CDR3 DNA, CDR3 protein. D genes are given only for firm matches. The size field is filled for only some rows; it gives once, few, many or a size class.

j_gene: TRBJ1-5
len: 15
v_gene: TRBV7-9
abundance: NA
d_gene: NA
CDR3nt: TGTGCCAGCAGTTTGAACGAGAATAGCAATCAGCCCCAGCATTTT
CDR3aa: CASSLNENSNQPQHF

j_gene: TRBJ2-1
len: 17
v_gene: TRBV11-2
abundance: NA
d_gene: TRBD2
CDR3nt: TGTGCCAGCAGCTTGGGGATTTCTAGCGGGGGATACAATGAGCAGTTCTTC
CDR3aa: CASSLGISSGGYNEQFF

j_gene: TRBJ2-7
len: 14
v_gene: TRBV10-3
abundance: NA
d_gene: TRBD2
CDR3nt: TGTGCCATCAGTGAGAGGGCGGGGGTTTACGAGCAGTACTTC
CDR3aa: CAISERAGVYEQYF

j_gene: TRBJ2-7
len: 11
v_gene: TRBV10-2
abundance: NA
d_gene: NA
CDR3nt: TGCGCCAGCAGTGCATCCTACGAGCAGTACTTC
CDR3aa: CASSASYEQYF

j_gene: TRBJ2-7
len: 12
v_gene: TRBV19
abundance: once
d_gene: TRBD2
CDR3nt: TGTGCCAGTAGTCCCAGCGGGAAAGTGCAGTACTTC
CDR3aa: CASSPSGKVQYF

j_gene: TRBJ1-1
len: 14
v_gene: TRBV6-1
abundance: few
d_gene: TRBD1
CDR3nt: TGTGCCAGCAGTGTGGACAGGGGATACACTGAAGCTTTCTTT
CDR3aa: CASSVDRGYTEAFF

j_gene: TRBJ2-7
len: 15
v_gene: TRBV27
abundance: NA
d_gene: TRBD2
CDR3nt: TGTGCCAGCAGTAAGCTAGCGGGAGTTATCCACGAGCAGTACTTC
CDR3aa: CASSKLAGVIHEQYF

j_gene: TRBJ1-1
len: 17
v_gene: TRBV4-1
abundance: NA
d_gene: NA
CDR3nt: TGCGCCAGCAGCCAAGATATACAGGGTATCATTAACACTGAAGCTTTCTTT
CDR3aa: CASSQDIQGIINTEAFF

j_gene: TRBJ1-1
len: 15
v_gene: TRBV19
abundance: NA
d_gene: TRBD1
CDR3nt: TGTGCCAGTACCCTTACTCAGGGGGCAGGCACTGAAGCTTTCTTT
CDR3aa: CASTLTQGAGTEAFF

j_gene: TRBJ1-1
len: 13
v_gene: TRBV25-1
abundance: NA
d_gene: NA
CDR3nt: TGTGCCAGCAGTGAATCTATGAGTACTGAAGCTTTCTTT
CDR3aa: CASSESMSTEAFF

j_gene: TRBJ2-7
len: 13
v_gene: TRBV7-9
abundance: NA
d_gene: NA
CDR3nt: TGTGCCAGCAGCTTAGGGCCCTCCTACGAGCAGTACTTC
CDR3aa: CASSLGPSYEQYF

j_gene: TRBJ2-1
len: 12
v_gene: TRBV7-2
abundance: NA
d_gene: NA
CDR3nt: TGTGCCAGCGGAGGGATTTACAATGAGCAGTTCTTC
CDR3aa: CASGGIYNEQFF

j_gene: TRBJ2-7
len: 14
v_gene: TRBV27
abundance: NA
d_gene: NA
CDR3nt: TGTGCCAGCAGTTACGGGGGAGGTCGGTACGAGCAGTACTTC
CDR3aa: CASSYGGGRYEQYF

j_gene: TRBJ2-1
len: 15
v_gene: TRBV6-4
abundance: NA
d_gene: TRBD2
CDR3nt: TGTGCCAGCAGTGACGGGCTAGCGGGAGGGCATGAGCAGTTCTTC
CDR3aa: CASSDGLAGGHEQFF

j_gene: TRBJ2-1
len: 16
v_gene: TRBV10-3
abundance: NA
d_gene: NA
CDR3nt: TGTGCCATCAGTGGTAGCGGATCACTGGTTAGGAATGAGCAGTTCTTC
CDR3aa: CAISGSGSLVRNEQFF

j_gene: TRBJ2-5
len: 12
v_gene: TRBV2
abundance: NA
d_gene: NA
CDR3nt: TGTGCCAGCTTGGCAAATCAAGAGACCCAGTACTTC
CDR3aa: CASLANQETQYF

j_gene: TRBJ2-7
len: 15
v_gene: TRBV11-2
abundance: NA
d_gene: NA
CDR3nt: TGTGCCAGCAGCTTAGTGTTGGTGCAGGACTACGAGCAGTACTTC
CDR3aa: CASSLVLVQDYEQYF

j_gene: TRBJ1-2
len: 11
v_gene: TRBV30
abundance: NA
d_gene: NA
CDR3nt: TGTGCCTGGAGGCTAAATTATGGCTACACCTTC
CDR3aa: CAWRLNYGYTF

j_gene: TRBJ1-4
len: 14
v_gene: TRBV28
abundance: NA
d_gene: NA
CDR3nt: TGTGCCAGCAGCCCTACGGAGGCCGCTGAAAAACTGTTTTTT
CDR3aa: CASSPTEAAEKLFF

j_gene: TRBJ2-7
len: 15
v_gene: TRBV19
abundance: NA
d_gene: NA
CDR3nt: TGTGCCAGTAGTATAGTCGGGGGATACGGCTACGAGCAGTACTTC
CDR3aa: CASSIVGGYGYEQYF

j_gene: TRBJ2-2
len: 15
v_gene: TRBV5-6
abundance: NA
d_gene: NA
CDR3nt: TGTGCCAGCAGCCTGCTTAGGTCTAGGACCGGGGAGCTGTTTTTT
CDR3aa: CASSLLRSRTGELFF

j_gene: TRBJ2-1
len: 16
v_gene: TRBV7-3
abundance: NA
d_gene: NA
CDR3nt: TGTGCCAGCAGCCGCGGGTCGGGTAGCTCCTACAATGAGCAGTTCTTC
CDR3aa: CASSRGSGSSYNEQFF

j_gene: TRBJ2-5
len: 14
v_gene: TRBV11-3
abundance: NA
d_gene: NA
CDR3nt: TGTGCCAGCAGGCTGGGCCGGGCAGGGGAGACCCAGTACTTC
CDR3aa: CASRLGRAGETQYF